Listed below are T cell receptor beta chains from one sample, sequenced in a study of blood T cell repertoires in COVID-19. Sequencing used immunoSEQ multiplex PCR; TCRdb keeps in-frame clones, though not all of them. Among about 170,000 clones listed, roughly 88% were seen once. Material for sequencing was peripheral blood. The receptors stem from a man between 60 and 75 years old who had recovered from COVID-19. Both conserved end residues are part of each CDR3. The D gene is left open where the match is weak. Expanded clones are given a class, and other clones once, few, many or no size at all.

abundance	j_gene	v_gene	d_gene	CDR3nt	CDR3aa
many	TRBJ2-7	TRBV4-1	TRBD1	TGCGCCAGCAGCCGGGGACAGGTAGCCTACGAGCAGTACTTC	CASSRGQVAYEQYF
.	TRBJ2-1	TRBV6-5	.	TGTGCCAGCGTTGCGGATTCCTACAATGAGCAGTTCTTC	CASVADSYNEQFF
.	TRBJ1-1	TRBV6-5	.	TGTGCCAGCAGCCAATCCGGACAGACCGCTGAAGCTTTCTTT	CASSQSGQTAEAFF
.	TRBJ2-5	TRBV7-2	.	TGTGCCAGCAGCTTCCTCGCCGACCCGGAGCTTCGAGAGACCCAGTACTTC	CASSFLADPELRETQYF
once	TRBJ1-3	TRBV12-5	.	TGTGCTAGTGGTTTGTGGCGGGGTTCTAATGGAAACACCATATATTTT	CASGLWRGSNGNTIYF
once	TRBJ1-1	TRBV5-6	.	TGTGCCAGCAGCTTGAGGTGGGAGGGGAACACTGAAGCTTTCTTT	CASSLRWEGNTEAFF
.	TRBJ1-4	TRBV2	TRBD1	TGTGCCAGCACCGACAGGGCAACTAATGAAAAACTGTTTTTT	CASTDRATNEKLFF
.	TRBJ2-2	TRBV25-1	.	TGTGCCAGCAGTGAATATAGCTTGAACACCGGGGAGCTGTTTTTT	CASSEYSLNTGELFF
.	TRBJ2-7	TRBV15	TRBD1	TGTGCCACCAGCAGAGACACCCGGGACAGGAGCTCCTACGAGCAGTACTTC	CATSRDTRDRSSYEQYF
.	TRBJ2-7	TRBV7-9	.	TGTGCCAGCAGCTTATCTGCGACCTACGAGCAGTACTTC	CASSLSATYEQYF
few	TRBJ1-2	TRBV6-1	.	TGTGCCAGCAGTGAAGCCGGGAGCTATGGCTACACCTTC	CASSEAGSYGYTF
few	TRBJ1-5	TRBV19	TRBD1	TGTGCCAGTAGTTGGGGGACAGAGAAATATAGCAATCAGCCCCAGCATTTT	CASSWGTEKYSNQPQHF
.	TRBJ2-3	TRBV16	.	TGTGCCAGCAGCGATCGGGGAGGACGGACAGATACGCAGTATTTT	CASSDRGGRTDTQYF
.	TRBJ1-1	TRBV3-1/TRBV3-2	.	TGTGCCAGCAGCCAAGCCGGAGGAGCTTTCTTT	CASSQAGGAFF
.	TRBJ2-3	TRBV27	.	TGTGCCAGCAGTTTAGCGCCCACAGGGCCAGATACGCAGTATTTT	CASSLAPTGPDTQYF
.	TRBJ2-7	TRBV5-1	TRBD1	TGCGCCAGCAGCGGGACCAGGGGGCCAACCTACGAGCAGTACTTC	CASSGTRGPTYEQYF
.	TRBJ2-3	TRBV28	TRBD2	TGTGCCAGCGGGCTCGGGGGGGGGACTAGCACAGATACGCAGTATTTT	CASGLGGGTSTDTQYF
.	TRBJ2-3	TRBV7-3	TRBD2	TGTGCCAGCAGCTCCTTAGCGGGGGGAAACACAGATACGCAGTATTTT	CASSSLAGGNTDTQYF
.	TRBJ1-5	TRBV27	.	TGTGCCAGCAGTACCCTGGGGGGGGCCAGCAATCAGCCCCAGCATTTT	CASSTLGGASNQPQHF
.	TRBJ1-6	TRBV2	.	TGTGCCAGCAGTGGCCCCAGGGATAGCTCCTATAATTCACCCCTCCACTTT	CASSGPRDSSYNSPLHF
.	TRBJ2-2	TRBV7-3	TRBD2	TGTGCCAGCAGCTCCTCCGGGGGGGTAACCGGGGAGCTGTTTTTT	CASSSSGGVTGELFF
.	TRBJ2-7	TRBV21-1	.	TGTGCCAGTACTACAGGGACCTTCTACGAGCAGTACTTC	CASTTGTFYEQYF
.	TRBJ2-1	TRBV3-1/TRBV3-2	TRBD2	TGTGCCAGCAGCCAGACTAGCGGGGAATACAATGAGCAGTTCTTC	CASSQTSGEYNEQFF
.	TRBJ1-2	TRBV5-4	.	TGTGCCAGCAGCTTGCAGGCGCAGGGAGGCTATGGCTACACCTTC	CASSLQAQGGYGYTF
.	TRBJ1-1	TRBV5-1	.	TGCGCCAGCAGCCCGACAGCGATGAACACTGAAGCTTTCTTT	CASSPTAMNTEAFF
.	TRBJ2-1	TRBV29-1	.	TGCAGCGTTGTTGCCTCTAGAGGGGAGGAGTTCTTC	CSVVASRGEEFF
few	TRBJ2-1	TRBV6-2/TRBV6-3	TRBD2	TGTGCCAGCAGTTACGAGGGGACTAGCTTACCTAATGAGCAGTTCTTC	CASSYEGTSLPNEQFF
.	TRBJ1-3	TRBV9	TRBD1	TGTGCCAGCAGCGTAGACAGTCAGGGGGCTTCTGGAAACACCATATATTTT	CASSVDSQGASGNTIYF
.	TRBJ1-2	TRBV6-5	TRBD1	TGTGCCAGCAGCTTCGAGGGGGCGGACTATGGCTACACCTTC	CASSFEGADYGYTF
.	TRBJ2-1	TRBV11-3	TRBD2	TGTGCCAGCAGCCCCTCGCCAGCGGGGGGAGGGACCCACAATGAGCAGTTCTTC	CASSPSPAGGGTHNEQFF
.	TRBJ2-1	TRBV5-1	.	TGCGCCAGCAGCGGCTTTTCTCTCCCCTTGGATGAGCAGTTCTTC	CASSGFSLPLDEQFF
.	TRBJ2-4	TRBV5-1	TRBD2	TGCGCCAGCAGCGAAACCGGGAGGGGCATTCAGTACTTC	CASSETGRGIQYF
.	TRBJ2-7	TRBV6-5	.	TGTGCCAGCAGTTACTCGGGCGCAGTCAGAGCCTACGAGCAGTACTTC	CASSYSGAVRAYEQYF
.	TRBJ2-7	TRBV18	.	TGTGCCAGCTCACCATTATCCGGGTCCCGCTACGAGCAGTACTTC	CASSPLSGSRYEQYF
.	TRBJ2-2	TRBV27	TRBD1	TGTGCCAGCAGTTTACGGACAGGGATTACCGGGGAGCTGTTTTTT	CASSLRTGITGELFF
.	TRBJ1-1	TRBV11-2	.	TGTGCCAGCAGCACGCAGGGTAGGACTGAAGCTTTCTTT	CASSTQGRTEAFF
.	TRBJ2-1	TRBV9	.	TGTGCCAGCAATCTAGCGCTCGGTGAGCAGTTCTTC	CASNLALGEQFF
.	TRBJ2-7	TRBV3-1/TRBV3-2	TRBD1	TGTGCCAGCAGCCAAGGGGGCGACAGGGCCAACGAGCAGTACTTC	CASSQGGDRANEQYF
.	TRBJ2-7	TRBV29-1	TRBD2	TGCAGCGTGGGGGGGGGCTCCTACGAGCAGTACTTC	CSVGGGSYEQYF
.	TRBJ2-5	TRBV15	TRBD1	TGTGCCACCAGCACGGGACAGGGCATGGGAGAGACCCAGTACTTC	CATSTGQGMGETQYF
.	TRBJ2-1	TRBV12-3/TRBV12-4	.	TGTGCCAGCAGTTCCCCCGGGAATGAGCAGTTCTTC	CASSSPGNEQFF
.	TRBJ1-4	TRBV7-9	.	TGTGCCAGCAGCCTGACAGCACCTAATGAAAAACTGTTTTTT	CASSLTAPNEKLFF
.	TRBJ2-3	TRBV7-2	TRBD2	TGTGCCAGCAGACGTACCGGACTAGCGCTCAGGGATACGCAGTATTTT	CASRRTGLALRDTQYF
once	TRBJ1-4	TRBV29-1	.	TGCAGCGTTGAACAAGGGGCCGGGGAAAAACTGTTTTTT	CSVEQGAGEKLFF
.	TRBJ1-1	TRBV30	.	TGTGCCTGTAAAGGGGGGGACACTGAAGCTTTCTTT	CACKGGDTEAFF
.	TRBJ1-1	TRBV9	TRBD1	TGTGCCAGCTCTAGACAGGGGGAACCGGATAACACTGAAGCTTTCTTT	CASSRQGEPDNTEAFF
.	TRBJ2-5	TRBV2	.	TGTGCCAGCAGTGAGGGAGAAGAGACCCAGTACTTC	CASSEGEETQYF
.	TRBJ1-3	TRBV5-5	TRBD1	TGTGCCAGCAGCCTACAGGGGTCAAGTGGAAACACCATATATTTT	CASSLQGSSGNTIYF
.	TRBJ2-5	TRBV25-1	.	TGTGCCAGCAGTGAACCCCCCCAGGCGACCCAGTACTTC	CASSEPPQATQYF
.	TRBJ2-3	TRBV7-2	TRBD1	TGTGCCGGGGGACAGGGAGGCACAGATACGCAGTATTTT	CAGGQGGTDTQYF
.	TRBJ1-3	TRBV5-1	.	TGCGCCAGCAGCCCAGAAGGAAACACCATATATTTT	CASSPEGNTIYF
.	TRBJ2-7	TRBV9	TRBD1	TGTGCCAGCAGCGGCTCCGGGACAGATACGGTTGGTGAGCAGTACTTC	CASSGSGTDTVGEQYF
.	TRBJ2-5	TRBV30	TRBD2	TGTGCCTGGAAGGCGGGGGGAGAGACCCAGTACTTC	CAWKAGGETQYF
.	TRBJ1-5	TRBV10-1	TRBD1	TGCGCCAGCAGTGAGTCGATTTCGACAGGGTATAGTCAGCCCCAGCATTTT	CASSESISTGYSQPQHF
.	TRBJ2-1	TRBV5-8	TRBD1	TGTGCCAGCAGCTTGTTCGGACAGGGTTCGAACAATGAGCAGTTCTTC	CASSLFGQGSNNEQFF
.	TRBJ2-5	TRBV5-1	.	TGCGCCAGCAGCTTCGGACAGCAAGAGACCCAGTACTTC	CASSFGQQETQYF
.	TRBJ2-5	TRBV5-6	TRBD1	TGTGCCAGCAGCTCCGCAGGGGGGACCCAGTACTTC	CASSSAGGTQYF
.	TRBJ1-4	TRBV6-1	.	TGTGCCAGCAGTGAGTCCGGGACACAAAATGAAAAACTGTTTTTT	CASSESGTQNEKLFF
.	TRBJ2-2	TRBV15	TRBD2	TGTGCCACCGGGGGGAGGGAGTATGGCGGGGAGCTGTTTTTT	CATGGREYGGELFF